This is a list of T cell receptor beta chains from one sample in a study of T cell changes during pregnancy in multiple sclerosis. TCRdb's table, derived via immunoSEQ multiplex PCR, lists solely in-frame clones and lacks some. The sample includes roughly 48,000 clones, 85% to 95% of them seen just once. This sample comprised CD4+ T cells from peripheral blood mononuclear cells, obtained in the second trimester of pregnancy. The source is a female donor in good health, enrolled as a control in a pregnancy study. Both conserved end residues are part of each CDR3. Size is stated for part of the rows, as once, few or many counts, or as a class when the clone is expanded.

clone_size v_call cdr3_aa
. TRBV18 CASSPTGTGGIEQYF
. TRBV12-5 CASGFGSGSLDTQYF
. TRBV28 CASTYRDRVHEQYF
. TRBV19 CASGQGARTEAFF
. TRBV11-3 CASSLGTSTDTQYF
. TRBV21-1 CASRECYEQYF
. TRBV5-1 CASSLDRFTDTQYF
. TRBV7-2 CASSLLEASGVRTDTQYF
. TRBV6-4 CASSERGTNTGELFF
. TRBV19 CASNSRSGEQYF
. TRBV6-1 CASSETGTGELFF
. TRBV30 CAWSSSSRDTQYF
. TRBV5-6 CASSLVGEAFF
. TRBV6-5 CASSLSGTGGRETQYF
. TRBV2 CASMGGERSPLHF
. TRBV12-5 CASGLSRELFF
. TRBV5-1 CASSLGPRTGTVYEQYF
. TRBV9 CASSVVAGGKETQYF
. TRBV7-3 CASSPRGTGELFF
. TRBV5-1 CASSSGEGNTEAFF
. TRBV5-1 CASSLASGSTYEQYF
. TRBV25-1 CASSGGTGVGHQPQHF
. TRBV5-1 CASSLGSSGKAGELFF
once TRBV28 CASSPSGSSNTGELFF
few TRBV19 CASSGTSGGAAYNEQFF
. TRBV19 CASSIGAFKEYTF
. TRBV19 CASSVGRGWNTEAFF
. TRBV28 CASNLDSRYSNQPQHF
. TRBV21-1 CASSKEPGINEKLFF
. TRBV12-5 CASGPPNQPQHF
. TRBV5-6 CASSGSGSGNEQFF
once TRBV5-1 CASSLERGSEQYF
. TRBV28 CASSLAGNEQFF
. TRBV30 CAWSRGAPLHF
. TRBV4-1 CASSQVNFIGKSSYEQYF
. TRBV19 CANQRMPSTDTQYF
once TRBV4-1 CASSQLGLAGGPDTDTQYF
. TRBV28 CASSWGQGAAGGYTF
. TRBV7-3 CASSLIQLQGGIPQHF